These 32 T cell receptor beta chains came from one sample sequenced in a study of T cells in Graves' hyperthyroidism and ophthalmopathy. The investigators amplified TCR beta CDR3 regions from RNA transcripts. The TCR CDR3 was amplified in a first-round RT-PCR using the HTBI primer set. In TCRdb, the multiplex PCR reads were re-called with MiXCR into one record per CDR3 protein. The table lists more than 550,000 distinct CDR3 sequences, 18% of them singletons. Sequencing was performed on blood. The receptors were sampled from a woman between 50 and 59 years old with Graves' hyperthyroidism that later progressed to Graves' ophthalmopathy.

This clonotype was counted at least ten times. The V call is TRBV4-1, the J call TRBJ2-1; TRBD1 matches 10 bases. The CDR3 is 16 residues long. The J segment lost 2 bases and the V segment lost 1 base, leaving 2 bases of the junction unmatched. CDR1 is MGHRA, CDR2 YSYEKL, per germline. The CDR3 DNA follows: TGCGCCAGCAGCCAAGGACAGGGGGCCGCCTACAATGAGCAGTTCTTC. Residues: CASSQGQGAAYNEQFF.

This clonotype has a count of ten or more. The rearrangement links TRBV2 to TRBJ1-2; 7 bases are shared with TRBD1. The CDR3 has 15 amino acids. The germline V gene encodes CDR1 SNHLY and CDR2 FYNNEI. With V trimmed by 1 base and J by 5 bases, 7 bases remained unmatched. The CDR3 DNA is TGTGCCAGCAGTGAAGTTGAGGGGGCCCTTTATGGCTACACCTTC. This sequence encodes CASSEVEGALYGYTF.

The CDR3 loop reads CASGWWTATNEKLFF. Written as DNA, the CDR3 is TGTGCTAGTGGTTGGTGGACAGCAACTAATGAAAAACTGTTTTTT. This sequence joins TRBV12-5 and TRBJ1-4; TRBD1 might be the D (6 bases). Deletions cut 4 bases from V and 0 bases from J, with 9 bases between. This CDR3 comprises 15 residues. Germline V gives CDR1 LGHNT, CDR2 FRNRAP.

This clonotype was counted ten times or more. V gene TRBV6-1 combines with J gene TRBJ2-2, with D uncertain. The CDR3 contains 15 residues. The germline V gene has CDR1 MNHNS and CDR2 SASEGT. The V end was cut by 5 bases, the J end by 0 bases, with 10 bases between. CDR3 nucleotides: TGTGCCAGCAGTCGACTTATCGCGAACACCGGGGAGCTGTTTTTT. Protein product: CASSRLIANTGELFF.

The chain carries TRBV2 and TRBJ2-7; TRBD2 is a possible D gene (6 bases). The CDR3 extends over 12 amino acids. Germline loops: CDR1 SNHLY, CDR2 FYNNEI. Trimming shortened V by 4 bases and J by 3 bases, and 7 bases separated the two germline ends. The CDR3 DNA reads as TGTGCCAGCAGTGCGGAGGGCTACGAGCAGTACTTC. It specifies CASSAEGYEQYF.

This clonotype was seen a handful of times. CDR3 protein: CASSLSALGGTEAFF. The CDR3 DNA is TGTGCCAGCAGCTTATCGGCCCTTGGGGGCACTGAAGCTTTCTTT. The genes are TRBV7-3 and TRBJ1-1; D possibly corresponds to TRBD1 (5 bases). Germline values: CDR1 SGHTA, CDR2 FQGTGA. Trimming removed 2 bases at V and 4 bases at J, with 14 bases between. The CDR3 contains 15 residues. Looking up the rest from reference TRBV7-3 and TRBJ1-1 gives the full variable domain: GAGVSQTPSNKVTEKGKYVELRCDPISGHTALYWYRQSLGQGPEFLIYFQGTGAADDSGLPNDRFFAVRPEGSVSTLKIQRTERGDSAVYLCASSLSALGGTEAFFGQGTRLTVV.

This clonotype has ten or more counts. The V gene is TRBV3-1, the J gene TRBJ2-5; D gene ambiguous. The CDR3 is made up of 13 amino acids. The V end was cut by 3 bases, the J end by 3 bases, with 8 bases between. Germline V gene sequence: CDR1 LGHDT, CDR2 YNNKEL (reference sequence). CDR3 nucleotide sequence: TGTGCCAGCAGCCACGCCAGAAAAGAGACCCAGTACTTC. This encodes CASSHARKETQYF.

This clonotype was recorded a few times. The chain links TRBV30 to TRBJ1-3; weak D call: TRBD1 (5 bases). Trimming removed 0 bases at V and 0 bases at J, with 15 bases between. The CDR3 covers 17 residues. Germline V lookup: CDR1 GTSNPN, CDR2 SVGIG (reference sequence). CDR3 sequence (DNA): TGTGCCTGGAGTGTAATCCCAGGGACTTTCTCTGGAAACACCATATATTTT. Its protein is CAWSVIPGTFSGNTIYF.

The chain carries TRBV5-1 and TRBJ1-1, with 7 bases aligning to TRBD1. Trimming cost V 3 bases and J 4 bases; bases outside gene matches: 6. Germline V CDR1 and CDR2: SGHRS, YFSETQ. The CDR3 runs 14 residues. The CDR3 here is CASSWDSLLTEAFF. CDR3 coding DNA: TGCGCCAGCAGCTGGGACAGCTTACTCACTGAAGCTTTCTTT. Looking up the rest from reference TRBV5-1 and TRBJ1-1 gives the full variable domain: KAGVTQTPRYLIKTRGQQVTLSCSPISGHRSVSWYQQTPGQGLQFLFEYFSETQRNKGNFPGRFSGRQFSNSRSEMNVSTLELGDSALYLCASSWDSLLTEAFFGQGTRLTVV.

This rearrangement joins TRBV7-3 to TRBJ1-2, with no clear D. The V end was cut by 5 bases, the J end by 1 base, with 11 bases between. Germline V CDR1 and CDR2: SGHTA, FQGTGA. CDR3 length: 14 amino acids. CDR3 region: CASSGQVDNYGYTF. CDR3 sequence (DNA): TGTGCCAGCAGCGGTCAGGTGGATAACTATGGCTACACCTTC.

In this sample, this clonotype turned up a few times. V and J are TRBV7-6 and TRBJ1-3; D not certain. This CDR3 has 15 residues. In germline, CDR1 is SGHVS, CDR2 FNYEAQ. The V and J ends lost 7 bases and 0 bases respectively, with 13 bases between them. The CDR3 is CASTQEGSSGNTIYF. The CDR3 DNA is TGTGCCAGCACCCAGGAAGGGAGCTCTGGAAACACCATATATTTT.

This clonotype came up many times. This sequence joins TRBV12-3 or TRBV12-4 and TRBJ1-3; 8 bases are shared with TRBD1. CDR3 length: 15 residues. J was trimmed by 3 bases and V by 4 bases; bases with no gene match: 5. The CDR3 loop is CASSYGQGRGNTIYF. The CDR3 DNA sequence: TGTGCCAGCAGTTACGGACAGGGACGTGGAAACACCATATATTTT.

This chain's CDR3 is CASNSGGYQETQYF. In DNA form, the CDR3 reads TGTGCCAGTAATAGCGGGGGTTACCAAGAGACCCAGTACTTC. The chain recombines TRBV19 with TRBJ2-5, with 9 positions matching TRBD2. CDR3 length: 14 amino acids. Germline V lookup: CDR1 LNHDA, CDR2 SQIVND (reference sequence). J lost 0 bases, V lost 7 bases, and 3 bases had no gene match. The full variable domain, rest sourced from reference TRBV19 and TRBJ2-5, is DGGITQSPKYLFRKEGQNVTLSCEQNLNHDAMYWYRQDPGQGLRLIYYSQIVNDFQKGDIAEGYSVSREKKESFPLTVTSAQKNPTAFYLCASNSGGYQETQYFGPGTRLLVL.

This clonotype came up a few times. CDR3 protein: CASTFLGLYTGELFF. Written as DNA, the CDR3 is TGTGCCAGCACCTTCTTGGGCCTATACACCGGGGAGCTGTTTTTT. The chain recombines TRBV6-1 with TRBJ2-2; D not resolved. CDR1 and CDR2 from the germline V gene are MNHNS and SASEGT. The CDR3 spans 15 residues. Deletions cut 7 bases from V and 3 bases from J, with 15 bases between.

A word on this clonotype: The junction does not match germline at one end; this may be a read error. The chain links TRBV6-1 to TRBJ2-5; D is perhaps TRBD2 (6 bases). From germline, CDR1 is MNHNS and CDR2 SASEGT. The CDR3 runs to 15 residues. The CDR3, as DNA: TGTGCCAGCACCTTATCCGCGGGATTACAAGAGAGCCAGTACTTC. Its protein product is CASTLSAGLQESQYF.

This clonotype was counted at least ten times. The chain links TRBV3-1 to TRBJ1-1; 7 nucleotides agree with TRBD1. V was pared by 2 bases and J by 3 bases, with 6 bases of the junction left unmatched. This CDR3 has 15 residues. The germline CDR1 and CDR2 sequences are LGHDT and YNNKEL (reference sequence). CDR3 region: CASSQNLDRDTEAFF. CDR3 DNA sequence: TGTGCCAGCAGCCAAAACCTCGACAGGGACACTGAAGCTTTCTTT.

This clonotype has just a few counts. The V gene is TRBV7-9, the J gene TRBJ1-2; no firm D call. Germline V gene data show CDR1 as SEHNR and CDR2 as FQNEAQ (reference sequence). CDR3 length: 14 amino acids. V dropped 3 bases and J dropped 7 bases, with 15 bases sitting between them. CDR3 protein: CASSFSPEAGGYTF. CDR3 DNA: TGTGCCAGCAGCTTCAGCCCGGAAGCGGGTGGCTACACCTTC.

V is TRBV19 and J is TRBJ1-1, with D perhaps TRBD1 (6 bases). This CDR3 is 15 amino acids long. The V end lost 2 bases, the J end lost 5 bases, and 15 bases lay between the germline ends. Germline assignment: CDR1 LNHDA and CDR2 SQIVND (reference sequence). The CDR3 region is CASSIMMGRGTEAFF. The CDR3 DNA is TGTGCCAGTAGTATAATGATGGGCAGGGGTACTGAAGCTTTCTTT.

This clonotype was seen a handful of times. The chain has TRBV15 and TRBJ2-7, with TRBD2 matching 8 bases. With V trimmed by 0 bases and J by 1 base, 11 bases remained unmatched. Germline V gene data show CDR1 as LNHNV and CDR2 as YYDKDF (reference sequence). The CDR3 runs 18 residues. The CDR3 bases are TGTGCCACCAGCAGAGATCTGGTTTGGCGGGGGGATTCCTACGAGCAGTACTTC. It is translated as CATSRDLVWRGDSYEQYF.

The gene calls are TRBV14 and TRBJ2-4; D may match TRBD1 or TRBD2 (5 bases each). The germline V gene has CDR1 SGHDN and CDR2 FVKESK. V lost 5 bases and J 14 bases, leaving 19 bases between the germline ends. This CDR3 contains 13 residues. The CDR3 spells CASSIRRDAAKYF. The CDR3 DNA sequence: TGTGCCAGCAGCATCCGACGGGACGCGGCAAAGTACTTC.

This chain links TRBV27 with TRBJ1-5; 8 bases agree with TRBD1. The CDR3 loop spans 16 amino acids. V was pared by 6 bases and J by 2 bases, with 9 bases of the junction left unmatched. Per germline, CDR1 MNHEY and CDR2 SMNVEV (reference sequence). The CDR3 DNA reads TGTGCCAGCAGATTTATGTCAGGGGGCGGCAATCAGCCCCAGCATTTT. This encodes CASRFMSGGGNQPQHF.

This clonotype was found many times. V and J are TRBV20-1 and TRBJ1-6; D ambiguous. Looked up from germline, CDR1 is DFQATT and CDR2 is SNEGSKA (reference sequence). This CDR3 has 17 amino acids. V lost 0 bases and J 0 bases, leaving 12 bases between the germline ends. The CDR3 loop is CSARDRTESSYNSPLHF. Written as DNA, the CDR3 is TGCAGTGCTAGAGATAGGACGGAGAGCTCCTATAATTCACCCCTCCACTTT.

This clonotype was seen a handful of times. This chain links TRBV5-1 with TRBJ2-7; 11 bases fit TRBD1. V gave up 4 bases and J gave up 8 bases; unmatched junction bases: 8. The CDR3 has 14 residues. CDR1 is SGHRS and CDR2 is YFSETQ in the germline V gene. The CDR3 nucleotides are TGCGCCAGCAGCCTATGGACAGGGGGCGTCAAGCAGTACTTC. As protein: CASSLWTGGVKQYF. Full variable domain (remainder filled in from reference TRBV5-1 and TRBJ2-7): KAGVTQTPRYLIKTRGQQVTLSCSPISGHRSVSWYQQTPGQGLQFLFEYFSETQRNKGNFPGRFSGRQFSNSRSEMNVSTLELGDSALYLCASSLWTGGVKQYFGPGTRLTVT.

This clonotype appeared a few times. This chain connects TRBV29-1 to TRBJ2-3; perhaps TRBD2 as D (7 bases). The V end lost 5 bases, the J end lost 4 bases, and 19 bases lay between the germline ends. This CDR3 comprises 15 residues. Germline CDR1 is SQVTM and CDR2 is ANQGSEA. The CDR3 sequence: CSVPKGGALADTQYF. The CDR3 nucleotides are TGCAGCGTTCCTAAGGGGGGGGCCCTCGCAGATACGCAGTATTTT.

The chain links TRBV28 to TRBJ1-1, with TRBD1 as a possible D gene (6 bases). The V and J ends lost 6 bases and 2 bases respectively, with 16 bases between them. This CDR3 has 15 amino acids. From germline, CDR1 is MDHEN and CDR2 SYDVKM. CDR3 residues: CASSPIDRPNTEAFF. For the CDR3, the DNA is TGTGCCAGCAGCCCCATTGACAGGCCAAACACTGAAGCTTTCTTT.

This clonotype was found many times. The CDR3 region is CSALDSANYGYTF. CDR3 DNA sequence: TGCAGTGCTTTGGACAGCGCTAACTATGGCTACACCTTC. This chain links TRBV20-1 with TRBJ1-2, with D possibly matching TRBD1 (6 bases). V was cut by 5 bases and J by 0 bases, with 10 bases left in between. This CDR3 spans 13 amino acids. CDR1 DFQATT and CDR2 SNEGSKA come from the germline V gene (reference sequence).

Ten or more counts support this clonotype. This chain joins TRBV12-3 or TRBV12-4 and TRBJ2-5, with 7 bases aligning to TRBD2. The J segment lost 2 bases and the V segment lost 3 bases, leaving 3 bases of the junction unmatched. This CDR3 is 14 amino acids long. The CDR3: CASSFAGVQETQYF. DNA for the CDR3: TGTGCCAGCAGTTTTGCGGGGGTTCAAGAGACCCAGTACTTC.

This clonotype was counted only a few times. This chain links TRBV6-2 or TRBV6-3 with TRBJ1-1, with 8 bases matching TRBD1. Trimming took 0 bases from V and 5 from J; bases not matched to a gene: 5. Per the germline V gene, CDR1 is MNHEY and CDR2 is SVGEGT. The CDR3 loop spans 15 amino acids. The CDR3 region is CASSYSPGGFTEAFF. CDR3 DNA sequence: TGTGCCAGCAGTTACTCCCCAGGGGGCTTTACTGAAGCTTTCTTT.

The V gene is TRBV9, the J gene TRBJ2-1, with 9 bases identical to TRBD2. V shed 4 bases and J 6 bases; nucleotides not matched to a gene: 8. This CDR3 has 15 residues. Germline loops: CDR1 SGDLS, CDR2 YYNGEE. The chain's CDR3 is CASSTGGGAVNEQFF. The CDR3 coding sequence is TGTGCCAGCAGCACGGGCGGGGGGGCCGTCAATGAGCAGTTCTTC.

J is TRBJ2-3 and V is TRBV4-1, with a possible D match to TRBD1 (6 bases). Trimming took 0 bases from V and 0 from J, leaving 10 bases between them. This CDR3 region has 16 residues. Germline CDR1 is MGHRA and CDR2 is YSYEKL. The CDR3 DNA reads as TGCGCCAGCAGCCAAGATTACAGGGCTAGCACAGATACGCAGTATTTT. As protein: CASSQDYRASTDTQYF.

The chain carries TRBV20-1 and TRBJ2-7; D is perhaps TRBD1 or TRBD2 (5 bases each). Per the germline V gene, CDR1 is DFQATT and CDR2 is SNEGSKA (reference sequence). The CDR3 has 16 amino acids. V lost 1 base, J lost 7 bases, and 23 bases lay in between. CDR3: CSARGFGPRGWGEQYF. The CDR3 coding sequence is TGCAGTGCTAGAGGGTTTGGCCCGAGGGGCTGGGGAGAGCAGTACTTC.

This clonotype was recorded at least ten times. CDR3 sequence reads: CSARDITGRFEGLSNQPQHF. The CDR3 DNA follows: TGCAGTGCTAGAGATATCACAGGGCGTTTCGAGGGCCTTAGCAATCAGCCCCAGCATTTT. V and J are TRBV20-1 and TRBJ1-5, with D tentatively TRBD1 (6 bases). CDR1 and CDR2 (germline): DFQATT, SNEGSKA (reference sequence). The CDR3 runs 20 residues. Trimming took off 0 bases at V and 0 bases at J, with 24 bases between the two ends.